A single T cell receptor beta chain is shown here with its context. This sample was taken from a study of blood T cell repertoires in COVID-19. Turning to the study itself: From the United States, Italy and Spain came samples of acute and convalescent COVID-19. T cells, B-cell-depleted T cells, or PBMCs provided the cDNA or gDNA that served as material.

In the authors' workflow: Amplification with reference gene primers provided the estimates of nucleated cell counts. Measured with immunoSEQ multiplex PCR; TCRdb has only the in-frame clones, and not every one. That table is the source of V, J and clone size, and D and trimming were worked out from the DNA. Altogether hundreds of thousands of clones are present, 80% to 90% being singletons, with the ten largest covering 9.4%. Germline CDR1 is LNHDA and CDR2 is SQIVND (reference sequence). This CDR3 is 16 amino acids long. V lost 5 bases, J lost 0 bases, and 14 bases lay in between. Sequencing was done on a sample of peripheral blood. The chain couples TRBV19 to TRBJ1-3; D is perhaps TRBD1 (5 bases). The clonotype originates from a woman between 45 and 60 years old who had recovered from COVID-19. The CDR3 protein is CASSLDIIASGNTIYF. Here the CDR3 DNA reads TGTGCCAGTAGTTTGGACATAATAGCCTCTGGAAACACCATATATTTT.